This TCR beta chain was sequenced in a study of T cell repertoires in cytomegalovirus infection. Many counts were recorded for this clonotype. In TCRdb, the reads were re-called with MiXCR into one record per CDR3 protein. The sample comprises about 160,000 distinct CDR3 sequences, approximately 17% of which are singletons, and around 20% rests with the top ten. What was sequenced was CD8+ T cells from PBMCs. The sequence was collected from a human donor in good health (CMV status not recorded). Some clones in this sample may be carry-over from other donors' samples.

The CDR3 bases are TGTGCCACCAGCAGAGGACCCGGGGACATTCAGTACTTC. The encoded protein is CATSRGPGDIQYF. The rearrangement joins TRBV15 to TRBJ2-4; tentatively, D is TRBD2 (5 bases). Germline V CDR1 and CDR2: LNHNV, YYDKDF (reference sequence). The CDR3 runs to 13 residues. Trimming shortened V by 1 base and J by 8 bases, and 9 bases separated the two germline ends. The full variable domain, rest sourced from reference TRBV15 and TRBJ2-4, is DAMVIQNPRYQVTQFGKPVTLSCSQTLNHNVMYWYQQKSSQAPKLLFHYYDKDFNNEADTPDNFQSRRPNTSFCFLDIRSPGLGDTAMYLCATSRGPGDIQYFGAGTRLSVL.